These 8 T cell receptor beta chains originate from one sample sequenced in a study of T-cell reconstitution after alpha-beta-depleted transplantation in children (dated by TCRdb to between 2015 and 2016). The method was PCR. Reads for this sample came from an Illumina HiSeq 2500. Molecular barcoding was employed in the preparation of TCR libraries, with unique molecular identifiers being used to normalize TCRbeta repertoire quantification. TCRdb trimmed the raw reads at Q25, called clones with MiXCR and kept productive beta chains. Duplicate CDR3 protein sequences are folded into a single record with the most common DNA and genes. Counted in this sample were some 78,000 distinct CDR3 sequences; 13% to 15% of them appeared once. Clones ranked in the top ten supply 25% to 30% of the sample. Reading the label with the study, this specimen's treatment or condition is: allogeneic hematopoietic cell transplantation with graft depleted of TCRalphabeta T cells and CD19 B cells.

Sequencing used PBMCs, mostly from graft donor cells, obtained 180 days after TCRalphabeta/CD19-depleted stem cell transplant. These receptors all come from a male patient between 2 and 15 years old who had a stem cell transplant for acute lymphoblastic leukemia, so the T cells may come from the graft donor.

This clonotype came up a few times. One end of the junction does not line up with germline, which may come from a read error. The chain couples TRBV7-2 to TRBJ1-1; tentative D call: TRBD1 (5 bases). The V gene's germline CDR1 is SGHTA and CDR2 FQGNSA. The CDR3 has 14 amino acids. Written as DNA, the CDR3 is TGTGCCAGCAGCCCCTGGGCAGGGAACGCTGAAGCTTTCTTT. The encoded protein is CASSPWAGNAEAFF.

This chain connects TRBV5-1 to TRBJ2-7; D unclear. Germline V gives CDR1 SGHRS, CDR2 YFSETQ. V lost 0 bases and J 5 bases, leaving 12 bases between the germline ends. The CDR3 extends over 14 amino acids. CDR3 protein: CASSLAEAKDEQYF. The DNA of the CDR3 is TGCGCCAGCAGCTTGGCCGAAGCGAAGGACGAGCAGTACTTC. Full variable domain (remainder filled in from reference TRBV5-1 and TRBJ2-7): KAGVTQTPRYLIKTRGQQVTLSCSPISGHRSVSWYQQTPGQGLQFLFEYFSETQRNKGNFPGRFSGRQFSNSRSEMNVSTLELGDSALYLCASSLAEAKDEQYFGPGTRLTVT.

In DNA form, the CDR3 reads TGCAGTGCTAGAGAAGACGGGAACACTGAAGCTTTCTTT. This gives the protein CSAREDGNTEAFF. V gene TRBV20-1 combines with J gene TRBJ1-1; D remains ambiguous. Per germline, CDR1 DFQATT and CDR2 SNEGSKA (reference sequence). V was shortened by 0 bases and J by 1 base, with 6 bases between the two germline ends. The CDR3 runs to 13 residues.

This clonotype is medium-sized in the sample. CDR3: CASTNGEGETQYF. The CDR3 nucleotides read TGTGCCAGCACTAACGGAGAAGGAGAGACCCAGTACTTC. This chain joins TRBV27 and TRBJ2-5; no clear D gene. Trimming left V 7 bases short and J 4 bases short, with 13 bases between. The CDR3 consists of 13 residues. Germline lookup yields CDR1 MNHEY and CDR2 SMNVEV (reference sequence).

The CDR3 DNA sequence: TGTGCCAGCAGTGAAGCGCTTCCGGGACTAGCGGTCTACGAGCAGTACTTC. Translating gives CASSEALPGLAVYEQYF. The chain uses TRBV2 and TRBJ2-7; 11 nucleotides match TRBD2. Germline values: CDR1 SNHLY, CDR2 FYNNEI. The CDR3 consists of 17 residues. J lost 3 bases, V lost 0 bases, and 7 bases had no gene match.

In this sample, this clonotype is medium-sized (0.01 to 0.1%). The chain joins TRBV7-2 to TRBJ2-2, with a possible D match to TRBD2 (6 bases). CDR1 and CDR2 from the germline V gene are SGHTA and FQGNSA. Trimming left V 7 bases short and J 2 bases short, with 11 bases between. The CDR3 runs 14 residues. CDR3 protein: CASNWRGNTGELFF. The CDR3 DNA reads TGTGCCAGCAATTGGAGGGGTAACACCGGGGAGCTGTTTTTT.

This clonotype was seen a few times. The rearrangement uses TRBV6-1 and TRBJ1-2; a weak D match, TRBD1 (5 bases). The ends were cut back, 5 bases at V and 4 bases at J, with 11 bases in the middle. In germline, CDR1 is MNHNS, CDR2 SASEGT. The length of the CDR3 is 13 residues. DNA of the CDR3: TGTGCCAGCAGTCCTGACAGAACCTATGGCTACACCTTC. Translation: CASSPDRTYGYTF.

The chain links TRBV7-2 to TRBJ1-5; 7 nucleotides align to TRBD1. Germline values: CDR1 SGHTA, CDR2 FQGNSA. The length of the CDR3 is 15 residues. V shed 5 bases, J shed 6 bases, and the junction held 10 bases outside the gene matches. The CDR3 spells CASSPTRGLTQPQHF. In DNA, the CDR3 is TGTGCCAGCAGCCCAACGAGGGGGCTGACTCAGCCCCAGCATTTT. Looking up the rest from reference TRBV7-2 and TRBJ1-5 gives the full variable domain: GAGVSQSPSNKVTEKGKDVELRCDPISGHTALYWYRQSLGQGLEFLIYFQGNSAPDKSGLPSDRFSAERTGGSVSTLTIQRTQQEDSAVYLCASSPTRGLTQPQHFGDGTRLSIL.